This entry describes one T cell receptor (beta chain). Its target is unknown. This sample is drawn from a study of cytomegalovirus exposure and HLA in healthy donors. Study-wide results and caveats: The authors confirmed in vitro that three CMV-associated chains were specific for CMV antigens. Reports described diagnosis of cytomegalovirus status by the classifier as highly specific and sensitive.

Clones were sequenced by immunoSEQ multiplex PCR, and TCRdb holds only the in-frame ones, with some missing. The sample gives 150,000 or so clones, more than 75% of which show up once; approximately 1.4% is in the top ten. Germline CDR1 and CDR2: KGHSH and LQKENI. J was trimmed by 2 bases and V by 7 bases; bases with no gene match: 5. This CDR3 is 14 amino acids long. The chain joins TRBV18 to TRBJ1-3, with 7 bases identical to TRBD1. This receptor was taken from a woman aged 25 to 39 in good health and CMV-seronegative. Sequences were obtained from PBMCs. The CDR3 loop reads CASFSGGPGNTIYF. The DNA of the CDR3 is TGTGCCAGCTTCTCAGGGGGGCCTGGAAACACCATATATTTT.